This T cell receptor beta chain comes out of a study of blood T cell repertoires in COVID-19. Study information: Samples taken during acute and convalescent COVID-19 were collected in the United States, Italy and Spain. Sources were T cells, B-cell-depleted T cells, or PBMCs; the material itself was cDNA or gDNA.

The CDR3 is made up of 19 amino acids. V gave up 5 bases and J gave up 0 bases; unmatched junction bases: 15. Per germline, CDR1 SEHNR and CDR2 FQNEAQ (reference sequence). The repertoire was sequenced with immunoSEQ multiplex PCR; TCRdb's copy has only in-frame clones and lacks some. The table shows about 170,000 clones, with roughly 85% occurring only once. The source of this sequence is a woman in her forties or fifties who had recovered from COVID-19. Specimen: PBMCs or T cells enriched from blood (not recorded which). The rearrangement links TRBV7-9 to TRBJ1-4; the match to TRBD1 covers 7 bases. CDR3 DNA sequence: TGTGCCAGCAGCCCTCTCCGGGACAGTAGAAGAGCAACTAATGAAAAACTGTTTTTT. The encoded protein is CASSPLRDSRRATNEKLFF.